The T cell receptor (beta chain) described here comes from a study of T cell repertoires in cytomegalovirus infection. Study-wide background: Well-studied HLA-B-restricted CMV epitopes were used in the study alongside recently identified HLA-C-restricted ones.

V shed 6 bases and J shed 8 bases, with 26 bases lying between them. This CDR3 region has 17 residues. One entry per CDR3 protein results from TCRdb running MiXCR on the reads. The sample carries hundreds of thousands of distinct CDR3 sequences, about 33% recorded once. This clonotype showed up just a few times. Antigen: not known. V usage is TRBV12-3 or TRBV12-4 and J usage is TRBJ1-3, with D hard to call. The source of this sequence is a human donor in good health (CMV status not recorded). Some clones in this sample may be carry-over from other donors' samples. The input for sequencing was cultured PBMCs, taken from culture after CMV antigen stimulation. The CDR3 DNA reads as TGTGCCAGCAGCCATCACGTGGAGATTTGGTCCGCGGACACCATATATTTT. Its protein product is CASSHHVEIWSADTIYF.